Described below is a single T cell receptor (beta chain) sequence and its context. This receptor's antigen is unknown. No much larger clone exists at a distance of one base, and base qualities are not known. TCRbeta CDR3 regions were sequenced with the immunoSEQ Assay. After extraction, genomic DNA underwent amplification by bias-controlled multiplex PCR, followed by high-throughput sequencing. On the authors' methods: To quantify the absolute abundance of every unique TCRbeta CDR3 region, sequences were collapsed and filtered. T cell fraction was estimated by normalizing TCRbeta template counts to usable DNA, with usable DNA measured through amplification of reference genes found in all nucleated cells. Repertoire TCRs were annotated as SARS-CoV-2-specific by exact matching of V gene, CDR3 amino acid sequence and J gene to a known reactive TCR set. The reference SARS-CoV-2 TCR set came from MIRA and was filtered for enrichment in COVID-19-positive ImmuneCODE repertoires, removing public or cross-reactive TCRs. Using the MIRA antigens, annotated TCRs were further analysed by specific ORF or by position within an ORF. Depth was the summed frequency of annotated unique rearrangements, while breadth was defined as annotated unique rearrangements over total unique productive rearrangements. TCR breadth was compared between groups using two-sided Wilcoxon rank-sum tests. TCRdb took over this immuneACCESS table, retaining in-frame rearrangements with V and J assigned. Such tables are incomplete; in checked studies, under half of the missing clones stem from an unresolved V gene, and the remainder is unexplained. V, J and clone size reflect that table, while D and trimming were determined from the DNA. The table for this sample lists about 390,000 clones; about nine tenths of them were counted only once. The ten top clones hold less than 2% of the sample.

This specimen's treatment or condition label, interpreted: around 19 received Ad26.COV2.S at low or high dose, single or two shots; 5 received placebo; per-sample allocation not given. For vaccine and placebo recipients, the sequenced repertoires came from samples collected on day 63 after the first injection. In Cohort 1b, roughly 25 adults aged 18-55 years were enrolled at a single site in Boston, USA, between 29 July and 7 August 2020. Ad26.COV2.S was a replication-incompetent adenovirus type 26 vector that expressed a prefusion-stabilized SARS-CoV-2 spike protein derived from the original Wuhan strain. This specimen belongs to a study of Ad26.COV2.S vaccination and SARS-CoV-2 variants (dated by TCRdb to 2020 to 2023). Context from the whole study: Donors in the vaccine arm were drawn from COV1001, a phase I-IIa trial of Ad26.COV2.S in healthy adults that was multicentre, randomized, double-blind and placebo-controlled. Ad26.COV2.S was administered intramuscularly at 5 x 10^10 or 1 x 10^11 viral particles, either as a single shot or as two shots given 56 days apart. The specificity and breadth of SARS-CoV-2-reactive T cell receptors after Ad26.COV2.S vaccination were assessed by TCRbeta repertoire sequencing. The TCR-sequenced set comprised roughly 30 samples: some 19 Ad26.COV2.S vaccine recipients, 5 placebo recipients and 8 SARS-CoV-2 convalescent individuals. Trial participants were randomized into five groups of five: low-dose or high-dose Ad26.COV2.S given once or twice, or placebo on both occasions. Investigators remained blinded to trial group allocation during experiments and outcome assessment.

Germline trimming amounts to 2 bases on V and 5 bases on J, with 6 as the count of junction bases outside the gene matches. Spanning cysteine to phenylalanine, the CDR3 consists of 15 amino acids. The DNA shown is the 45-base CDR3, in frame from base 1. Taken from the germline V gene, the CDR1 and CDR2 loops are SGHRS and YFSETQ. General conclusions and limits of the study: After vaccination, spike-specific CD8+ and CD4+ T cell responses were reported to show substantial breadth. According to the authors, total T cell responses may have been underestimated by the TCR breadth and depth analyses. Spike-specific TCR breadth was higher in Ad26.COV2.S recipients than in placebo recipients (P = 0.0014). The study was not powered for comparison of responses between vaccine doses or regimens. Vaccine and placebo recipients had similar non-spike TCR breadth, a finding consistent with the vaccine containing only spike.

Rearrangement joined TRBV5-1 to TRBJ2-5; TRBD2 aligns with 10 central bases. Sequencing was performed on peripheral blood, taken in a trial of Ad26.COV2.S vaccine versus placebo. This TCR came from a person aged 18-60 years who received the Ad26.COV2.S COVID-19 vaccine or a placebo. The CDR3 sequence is CASSFRTLAGETQYF. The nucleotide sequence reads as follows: TGCGCCAGCAGCTTTAGAACACTAGCGGGGGAGACCCAGTACTTC.